The clone carrying this T cell receptor (beta chain) was seen a single time. Antigen unknown. The germline CDR1 and CDR2 sequences are MNHEY and SMNVEV (reference sequence). J lost 4 bases, V lost 6 bases, and 11 bases had no gene match. The CDR3 is 15 amino acids. These data originate in a study of T cell responses to AZD1222 COVID-19 vaccine. Measured with immunoSEQ multiplex PCR; TCRdb has only the in-frame clones, and not every one. The repertoire holds roughly 170,000 clones, with 94% as singletons. General study points: CD4 TCRs linked to vaccination spanned spike, dominating at 160-218 and 743-854. After the peak T cell response, and only then, were repertoires sampled. Clonal diversity may have been underestimated, and the donors were mostly white British, with more females than males.

The material sequenced was peripheral blood, taken 28 days after the second AZD1222 dose. The receptor was derived from an adult who received the AZD1222 COVID-19 vaccine. V gene TRBV27 combines with J gene TRBJ1-2; 7 nucleotides line up with TRBD1. The CDR3 loop is CASRGIKGATYGYTF. DNA of the CDR3: TGTGCCAGCAGAGGTATAAAGGGGGCGACCTATGGCTACACCTTC.